This TCR beta chain stems from a study of T cell responses to AZD1222 COVID-19 vaccine. CDR1 and CDR2 (germline): MNHNY, SVGAGI (reference sequence). V trimming: 2 bases; J trimming: 7 bases; junction bases outside the gene matches: 2. There are 13 residues in the CDR3. Profiling relied on immunoSEQ multiplex PCR, and the TCRdb table lists in-frame clones only, not all of them. The data contain 89,000 or so clones, 90% to 95% of them seen just once; the ten biggest clones take up roughly 10%. The chain has TRBV6-6 and TRBJ2-1; 7 bases are shared with TRBD2. The input for sequencing was peripheral blood, taken 28 days after the second AZD1222 dose. This clonotype originated in an adult who received the AZD1222 COVID-19 vaccine. The CDR3 coding sequence is TGTGCCAGCAGTTACGGCGGGAGTAATGAGCAGTTCTTC. Translated: CASSYGGSNEQFF.